The 22 T cell receptor beta chains below all came from one sample that was sequenced in a study of T cells in Graves' hyperthyroidism and ophthalmopathy. Amplification of TCR beta CDR3 regions used RNA as the template. HTBI primers were employed in a first-round RT-PCR of the TCR CDR3. TCRdb used MiXCR to reprocess the multiplex PCR reads, holding one entry per CDR3 protein. There are 600,000 or so distinct CDR3 sequences in the sample; approximately 15% occur only once, and around 7% lies in the top ten. Sample: blood. The receptors originated from a woman aged 18-30 years with Graves' ophthalmopathy.

This clonotype was detected only a few times. The rearrangement joins TRBV14 to TRBJ1-6; D call uncertain. V lost 2 bases to trimming and J lost 2 bases, with 4 bases between them. Germline CDR1 SGHDN, CDR2 FVKESK. The CDR3 sequence is 14 residues long. The CDR3 spells CASSQTAYNSPLHF. In DNA form, the CDR3 reads TGTGCCAGCAGCCAAACAGCCTATAATTCACCCCTCCACTTT.

The table lists this clonotype with a few counts. The chain has TRBV4-2 and TRBJ1-3, with 9 bases matching TRBD1. Unmatched junction bases numbered 9, after V lost 8 bases and J lost 7 bases. This CDR3 has 14 residues. Germline V CDR1 and CDR2: LGHNA, YNFKEQ. This CDR3 reads CASCPDRGRNTIYF. The CDR3, as DNA: TGTGCCAGCTGCCCGGACAGGGGAAGGAACACCATATATTTT.

The chain uses TRBV6-1 and TRBJ1-5, with TRBD1 matching 11 bases. V lost 1 base to trimming and J lost 6 bases; unmatched junction nucleotides: 8. CDR3 length: 17 amino acids. Per germline, CDR1 MNHNS and CDR2 SASEGT. The CDR3 sequence is CASSEDLGQGDSQPQHF. CDR3 nucleotide sequence: TGTGCCAGCAGTGAAGATTTGGGACAGGGGGACAGTCAGCCCCAGCATTTT.

This chain links TRBV20-1 with TRBJ1-2, with D possibly matching TRBD1 (5 bases). The CDR3 extends over 12 amino acids. Deletions cut 2 bases from V and 4 bases from J, with 8 bases between. Germline loops: CDR1 DFQATT, CDR2 SNEGSKA (reference sequence). The CDR3 nucleotides are TGCAGTGCTAGAAAAGGGGTCTATGGCTACACCTTC. Translated: CSARKGVYGYTF.

The chain uses TRBV19 and TRBJ2-1; 9 bases are shared with TRBD2. Per the germline V gene, CDR1 is LNHDA and CDR2 is SQIVND (reference sequence). The CDR3 sequence is 15 residues long. V lost 5 bases and J lost 7; bases outside the gene matches: 9. CDR3 in DNA: TGTGCCAGTAGTTCGACTAGCGGCGGCCGAAATGAGCAGTTCTTC. It yields the protein CASSSTSGGRNEQFF.

V and J are TRBV6-1 and TRBJ1-2, with TRBD1 matching 10 bases. Germline V CDR1 and CDR2: MNHNS, SASEGT. The CDR3 runs 16 residues. Trimming at V came to 5 bases and at J to 3 bases, leaving 9 bases not matched to a gene. CDR3 bases: TGTGCCAGCAGTCGGACAGGGGGGGGGTTCGACTATGGCTACACCTTC. Translating it yields CASSRTGGGFDYGYTF.

V usage is TRBV28 and J usage is TRBJ2-7, with TRBD2 matching 11 bases. The CDR3 runs to 14 residues. J was trimmed by 3 bases and V by 6 bases; bases with no gene match: 4. The germline V gene encodes CDR1 MDHEN and CDR2 SYDVKM. This chain's CDR3 is CASSGTSGYYEQYF. DNA of the CDR3: TGTGCCAGCAGCGGGACTAGCGGATACTACGAGCAGTACTTC.

This chain connects TRBV7-9 to TRBJ1-4; D is perhaps TRBD1 (6 bases). Trimming stripped 1 base from V and 15 bases from J, with 15 bases between. This CDR3 has 13 residues. The germline CDR1 and CDR2 sequences are SEHNR and FQNEAQ (reference sequence). As DNA, the CDR3 is TGTGCCAGCAGCTTAGAGGGGGACACGCTTATGTTTTTT. Translation: CASSLEGDTLMFF.

This clonotype was picked up many times. The J gene is TRBJ2-7, the V gene TRBV12-3 or TRBV12-4; 8 bases fit TRBD1. CDR3 length: 14 residues. J lost 6 bases, V lost 5 bases, and 9 bases had no gene match. CDR3 in DNA: TGTGCCAGCAGTGGACAGGGAGTTCGAAGCGAGCAGTACTTC. Amino acid sequence: CASSGQGVRSEQYF.

This clonotype was observed at least ten times. V is TRBV11-1 and J is TRBJ1-1, with 8 bases fitting TRBD1. This CDR3 is built from 14 residues. Trimming removed 5 bases from V and 5 bases from J; junction bases left unmatched: 7. Germline V gene data show CDR1 as SGHAT and CDR2 as FQDESV (reference sequence). The CDR3 loop reads CASSGDRRRTEAFF. The CDR3 nucleotides read TGTGCCAGCAGCGGGGACAGGCGGCGGACTGAAGCTTTCTTT.

This clonotype has ten or more counts. The chain links TRBV11-3 to TRBJ2-3, with 7 bases lining up with TRBD2. V shed 2 bases and J 3 bases; nucleotides not matched to a gene: 11. CDR1 is SGHNT, CDR2 YENEEA, per germline. This CDR3 has 17 residues. The CDR3 DNA is TGTGCCAGCAGCTTAAGACGAGGCGGGAGTCGGACAGATACGCAGTATTTT. This sequence encodes CASSLRRGGSRTDTQYF.

This sequence joins TRBV7-9 and TRBJ2-1, with 9 bases identical to TRBD1. With V trimmed by 8 bases and J by 6 bases, 5 bases remained unmatched. This CDR3 is 13 amino acids long. Germline values: CDR1 SEHNR, CDR2 FQNEAQ (reference sequence). The CDR3 spells CASGATGGNEQFF. The DNA of the CDR3 is TGTGCCAGCGGGGCGACAGGGGGCAATGAGCAGTTCTTC.

Details on this clonotype: One end of the junction varies from germline; a read error may be responsible. The chain employs TRBV9 and TRBJ2-7; unclear D gene. The V gene's germline CDR1 is SGDLS and CDR2 YYNGEE. The CDR3 consists of 13 residues. The CDR3 DNA follows: TGTGCCAGCAGCGTAGCAGTTGCGGACGAGCGGTACTTC. Its protein product is CASSVAVADERYF.

A remark on this clonotype: One base away lies a much larger clone, so this may be a sequencing read error. The chain carries TRBV10-3 and TRBJ2-2, with 9 nucleotides matching TRBD2. Germline lookup yields CDR1 ENHRY and CDR2 SYGVKD. Losses at the gene ends were 8 bases for V and 4 bases for J; bases not matched to a gene: 8. CDR3 size: 15 residues. CDR3 bases: TGTGCCATCGGACTAGCGACTCCTCCCACCGGGGAGCTGTTTTTT. This gives the protein CAIGLATPPTGELFF.

At least ten counts were recorded for this clonotype. The V gene is TRBV12-3 or TRBV12-4, the J gene TRBJ2-1; no firm D call. The CDR3 is 13 residues long. V was trimmed by 3 bases and J by 3 bases, leaving 6 bases between them. CDR3 residues: CASSFERYNEQFF. The CDR3 DNA follows: TGTGCCAGCAGTTTTGAGCGCTACAATGAGCAGTTCTTC.

This clonotype turned up a few times. V and J are TRBV19 and TRBJ2-1; 13 bases fit TRBD2. The germline gives CDR1 LNHDA, CDR2 SQIVND (reference sequence). The junction had 8 bases not matched to a gene; V was cut back by 5 bases and J by 4 bases. The CDR3 contains 17 residues. The CDR3 reads CASSPRILAGGYNEQFF. In nucleotides, the CDR3 is TGTGCCAGTAGTCCTCGGATACTAGCGGGAGGGTACAATGAGCAGTTCTTC. The whole variable domain, filled in from reference TRBV19 and TRBJ2-1, reads DGGITQSPKYLFRKEGQNVTLSCEQNLNHDAMYWYRQDPGQGLRLIYYSQIVNDFQKGDIAEGYSVSREKKESFPLTVTSAQKNPTAFYLCASSPRILAGGYNEQFFGPGTRLTVL.

This clonotype was counted ten times or more. The chain recombines TRBV28 with TRBJ2-7; D unclear. This CDR3 region has 15 residues. From germline, CDR1 is MDHEN and CDR2 SYDVKM. Trimming removed 2 bases at V and 0 bases at J, with 11 bases between. This CDR3 is CASSLDSLSSYEQYF. The CDR3 region has the DNA TGTGCCAGCAGTTTAGACTCTCTGAGCTCCTACGAGCAGTACTTC.

The chain couples TRBV2 to TRBJ2-1; the match to TRBD2 covers 11 bases. Germline V gene data show CDR1 as SNHLY and CDR2 as FYNNEI. Trimming took 6 bases from V and 4 from J; bases not matched to a gene: 11. The CDR3 extends over 17 amino acids. CDR3 nucleotide sequence: TGTGCCAGCAGCACCCCCCCGGGACTAGCGGAATACAATGAGCAGTTCTTC. Its protein product is CASSTPPGLAEYNEQFF.

This clonotype was found many times. The chain links TRBV11-2 to TRBJ2-7; maybe TRBD1 (6 bases). The CDR3 is made up of 15 amino acids. Germline CDR1 is SGHAT and CDR2 is FQNNGV. Trimming stripped 0 bases from V and 3 bases from J, with 12 bases between. CDR3 bases: TGTGCCAGCAGCTTAGAGCCTCAGGGGTTCTACGAGCAGTACTTC. It translates to CASSLEPQGFYEQYF.

This clonotype was recorded many times. The chain has TRBV6-2 or TRBV6-3 and TRBJ2-2; D assignment may be TRBD1 or TRBD2 (5 bases each). The CDR3 runs to 15 residues. Germline assignment: CDR1 MNHEY and CDR2 SVGEGT. Between the trimmed V and J ends, which lost 7 bases and 2 bases, there was a span of 14 bases. The DNA of the CDR3 is TGTGCCAGCACCATCGGGGCAGTCAACACCGGGGAGCTGTTTTTT. Translating gives CASTIGAVNTGELFF.

This clonotype was seen ten or more times. The rearrangement uses TRBV6-6 and TRBJ2-3; D remains ambiguous. V lost 2 bases and J 0 bases, leaving 9 bases between the germline ends. Germline V gives CDR1 MNHNY, CDR2 SVGAGI (reference sequence). The CDR3 covers 15 residues. Here the CDR3 DNA reads TGTGCCAGCAGTTACGATTCCAGAAGCACAGATACGCAGTATTTT. Translated, it gives CASSYDSRSTDTQYF.

In this sample, this clonotype turned up many times. The chain recombines TRBV27 with TRBJ2-7; no clear D. This CDR3 has 13 residues. Germline V gene lookup returns CDR1 MNHEY and CDR2 SMNVEV (reference sequence). V lost 3 bases, J lost 3 bases, and 9 bases lay in between. CDR3 amino acids: CASSFLGGYEQYF. For the CDR3, the DNA is TGTGCCAGCAGTTTTCTAGGCGGCTACGAGCAGTACTTC.